This entry is about one TCR beta chain. In the authors' methods: Researchers report that nucleated cell counts were estimated from reference gene primer amplification. Clones were read by immunoSEQ multiplex PCR, and TCRdb kept only the in-frame ones, dropping some. The V and J calls and clone size are taken from that table; D and trimming were inferred from the DNA. The table includes some 240,000 clones, about 89% detected once. These data come from a study of blood T cell repertoires in COVID-19. Across the whole study: Nucleic acid was either cDNA or gDNA, and it came from T cells, B-cell-depleted T cells, or PBMCs.

The germline CDR1 and CDR2 sequences are ENHRY and SYGVKD. This CDR3 region has 12 residues. Trimming pared 5 bases from V and 5 bases from J, leaving 10 bases between. The sequenced material came from peripheral blood. This TCR was sampled from a man in his 60s who had recovered from COVID-19. This sequence joins TRBV10-3 and TRBJ2-7; D unclear. The CDR3 sequence: CAISPGADEQYF. The CDR3 DNA reads TGTGCCATCAGTCCGGGTGCGGACGAGCAGTACTTC.